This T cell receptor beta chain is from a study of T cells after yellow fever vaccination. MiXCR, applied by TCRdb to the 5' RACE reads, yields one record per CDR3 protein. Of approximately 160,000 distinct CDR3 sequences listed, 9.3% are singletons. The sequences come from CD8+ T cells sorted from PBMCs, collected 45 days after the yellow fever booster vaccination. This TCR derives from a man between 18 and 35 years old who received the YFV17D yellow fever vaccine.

CDR3 in amino acids: CASSYSVQRGNPYEQYV. The DNA for the CDR3 is TGTGCCAGCAGTTACTCAGTCCAGCGGGGGAACCCCTACGAGCAGTACGTC. The rearrangement links TRBV6-2 or TRBV6-3 to TRBJ2-7, with TRBD2 matching 8 bases. The CDR3 spans 17 residues. J was trimmed by 2 bases and V by 0 bases; bases with no gene match: 9. Germline CDR1 and CDR2: MNHEY and SVGEGT.